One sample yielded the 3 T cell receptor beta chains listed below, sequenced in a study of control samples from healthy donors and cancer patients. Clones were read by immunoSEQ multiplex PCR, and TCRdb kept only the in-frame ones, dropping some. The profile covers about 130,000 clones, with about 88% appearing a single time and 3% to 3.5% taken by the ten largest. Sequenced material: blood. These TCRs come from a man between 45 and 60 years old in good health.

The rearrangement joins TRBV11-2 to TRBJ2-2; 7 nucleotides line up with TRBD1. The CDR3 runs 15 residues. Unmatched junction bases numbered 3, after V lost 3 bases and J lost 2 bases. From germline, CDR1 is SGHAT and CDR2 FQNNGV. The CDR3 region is CASSFGTANTGELFF. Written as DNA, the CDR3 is TGTGCCAGCAGCTTTGGGACAGCTAACACCGGGGAGCTGTTTTTT.

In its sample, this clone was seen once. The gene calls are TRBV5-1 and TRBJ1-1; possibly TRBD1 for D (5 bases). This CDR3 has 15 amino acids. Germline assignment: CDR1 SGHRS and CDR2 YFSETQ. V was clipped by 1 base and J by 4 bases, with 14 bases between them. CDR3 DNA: TGCGCCAGCAGCTTGACCCCGGGGGTAGGCACTGAAGCTTTCTTT. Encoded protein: CASSLTPGVGTEAFF. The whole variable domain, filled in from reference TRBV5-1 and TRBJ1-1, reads KAGVTQTPRYLIKTRGQQVTLSCSPISGHRSVSWYQQTPGQGLQFLFEYFSETQRNKGNFPGRFSGRQFSNSRSEMNVSTLELGDSALYLCASSLTPGVGTEAFFGQGTRLTVV.

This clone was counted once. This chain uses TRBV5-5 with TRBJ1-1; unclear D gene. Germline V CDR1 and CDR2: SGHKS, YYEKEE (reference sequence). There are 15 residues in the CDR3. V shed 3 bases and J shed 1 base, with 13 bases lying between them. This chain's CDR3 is CASSSQFTQNTEAFF. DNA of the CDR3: TGTGCCAGCAGCTCACAGTTTACTCAGAACACTGAAGCTTTCTTT.